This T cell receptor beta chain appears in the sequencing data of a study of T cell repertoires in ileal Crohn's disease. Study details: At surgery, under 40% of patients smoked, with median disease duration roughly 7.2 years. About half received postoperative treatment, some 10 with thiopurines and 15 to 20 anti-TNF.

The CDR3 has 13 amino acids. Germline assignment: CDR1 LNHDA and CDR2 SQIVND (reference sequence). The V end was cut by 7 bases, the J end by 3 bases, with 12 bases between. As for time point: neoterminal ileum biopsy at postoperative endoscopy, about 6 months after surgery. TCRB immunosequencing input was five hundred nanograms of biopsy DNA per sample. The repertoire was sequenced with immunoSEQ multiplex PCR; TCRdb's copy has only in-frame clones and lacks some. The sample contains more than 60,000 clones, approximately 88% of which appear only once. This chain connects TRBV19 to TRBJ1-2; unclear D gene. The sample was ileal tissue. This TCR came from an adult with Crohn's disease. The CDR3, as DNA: TGTGCCAGTAAGAAGGCAGGATACTATGGCTACACCTTC. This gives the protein CASKKAGYYGYTF.